Listed below are T cell receptor beta chains from one sample, sequenced in a study of identical twins. TCRdb fed the 5' RACE reads into MiXCR, producing one record per CDR3 protein. The sample contains about 530,000 distinct CDR3 sequences, about 16% of which appear only once. These data also formed part of another study, on yellow fever vaccine responses in identical twins.

The sample was CD4+ T cells sorted from blood. The receptors were gathered from a woman under 30 in good health. CDR3s include the opening cysteine and the closing phenylalanine or tryptophan. Fields, in order: CDR3 length, J gene, D gene, V gene, clone size, CDR3 DNA, CDR3 protein. A D gene is named only where the DNA matches it firmly. The size entry is marked missing in some rows and otherwise reads once, few, many or a size class.

13	TRBJ2-5	NA	TRBV18	NA	TGTGCCAGCTCACCACTAGTGGGCGAGACCCAGTACTTC	CASSPLVGETQYF
21	TRBJ2-6	NA	TRBV4-2	NA	TGTGCCAGCAGCCAACCCCGTTCCGGGCTCTACCTTTCCTCTGGGGCCAACGTCCTGACTTTC	CASSQPRSGLYLSSGANVLTF
15	TRBJ2-5	TRBD2	TRBV5-1	many	TGCGCCAGCAGCTACGGACTAGCGGGATGGAAGACCCAGTACTTC	CASSYGLAGWKTQYF
14	TRBJ1-4	NA	TRBV20-1	NA	TGCAGTGCTAGAGGCCCAGGGTCTGGTGAAAAACTGTTTTTT	CSARGPGSGEKLFF
15	TRBJ2-3	NA	TRBV29-1	few	TGCAGCGTTGAAGACTCCGGCAAGGCGCCAGATACGCAGTATTTT	CSVEDSGKAPDTQYF
14	TRBJ2-1	NA	TRBV29-1	few	TGCAGCGTTGCCGGGACCTTGACCTACAATGAGCAGTTCTTC	CSVAGTLTYNEQFF
16	TRBJ2-6	NA	TRBV19	NA	TGTGCCAGTAGGGACACGTTCCTCTCTGGGGCCAACGTCCTGACTTTC	CASRDTFLSGANVLTF
16	TRBJ2-1	NA	TRBV3-1	NA	TGTGCCAACAGCCAAGGGGGGGGAGGCTCCTACAATGAGCAGTTCTTC	CANSQGGGGSYNEQFF
11	TRBJ2-3	NA	TRBV20-1	NA	TGCAGTGCTAACTCAAGAGATACGCAGTATTTT	CSANSRDTQYF
13	TRBJ2-7	TRBD1	TRBV29-1	NA	TGCAGCGTTGAAGGACAGGGGAGGTACGAGCAGTACTTC	CSVEGQGRYEQYF
14	TRBJ2-1	NA	TRBV20-1	NA	TGCAGTGCTAGAGAAGGGGCAGGTTGGGCTGAGCAGTTCTTC	CSAREGAGWAEQFF
14	TRBJ2-6	TRBD2	TRBV20-1	NA	TGCAGTGCTCCGGGGGGGACTGGGGCCAACGTCCTGACTTTC	CSAPGGTGANVLTF
13	TRBJ1-2	NA	TRBV11-2	many	TGTGCCAGCAGCTTAGCAGGGGTCTATGGCTACACCTTC	CASSLAGVYGYTF
14	TRBJ2-5	NA	TRBV2	NA	TGTGCCAGCAGTCAGTCGTGGGCAGGGGAGACCCAGTACTTC	CASSQSWAGETQYF